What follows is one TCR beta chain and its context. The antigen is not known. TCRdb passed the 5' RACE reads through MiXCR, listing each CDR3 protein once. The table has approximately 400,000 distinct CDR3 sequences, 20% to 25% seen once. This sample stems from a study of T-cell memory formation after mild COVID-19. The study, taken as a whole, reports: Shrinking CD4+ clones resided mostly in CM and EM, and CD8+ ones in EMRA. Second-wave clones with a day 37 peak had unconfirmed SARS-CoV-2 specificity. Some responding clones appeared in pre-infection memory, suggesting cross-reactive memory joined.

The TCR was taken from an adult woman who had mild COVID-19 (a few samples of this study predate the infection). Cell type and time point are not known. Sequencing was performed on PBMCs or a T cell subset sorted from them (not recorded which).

The CDR3 spells CSAITSGIDLRDTQYF. CDR3 nucleotides: TGCAGTGCTATTACTAGCGGGATAGATTTGAGGGATACGCAGTATTTT. The rearrangement uses TRBV20-1 and TRBJ2-3; 10 bases are a match to TRBD2. Germline CDR1 DFQATT, CDR2 SNEGSKA (reference sequence). The length of the CDR3 is 16 residues. The trim removed 4 bases at V and 6 bases at J, leaving 13 bases unmatched.